Each of the 15 T cell receptor beta chains below was sequenced from the same sample in a study of CD8 T cells in Susac syndrome (dated by TCRdb to the late 2010s). Library method: the immunoSEQ multiplex PCR assay. RNA was extracted using the RNeasy kit, and roughly 0.5 to 1 microgram was reverse transcribed with random hexamers. TCRdb itself trimmed the public reads at Q25 with fastp, ran MiXCR and retained productive beta chains. Under each unique CDR3 protein, matching rows form one entry showing the most common genes and DNA. Across this sample there are 180,000 or so distinct CDR3 sequences, with 85% to 95% seen only once. The ten top clones hold approximately 0.094% of the sample. The source material was CD4+ T cells from PBMCs. These receptors all stem from a human donor in good health.

The V and J genes are TRBV11-1 and TRBJ2-3, with 8 bases identical to TRBD2. The CDR3 contains 20 residues. Germline V lookup: CDR1 SGHAT, CDR2 FQDESV (reference sequence). V was pared by 2 bases and J by 4 bases, with 20 bases of the junction left unmatched. The CDR3 is CASSLLNPAGALKGADTQYF. CDR3 sequence (DNA): TGTGCCAGCAGCTTACTGAATCCAGCGGGGGCTCTGAAGGGCGCAGATACGCAGTATTTT.

This chain joins TRBV30 and TRBJ1-1, with D possibly matching TRBD1 (5 bases). The CDR3 extends over 14 amino acids. Germline V gene lookup returns CDR1 GTSNPN and CDR2 SVGIG (reference sequence). V lost 7 bases to trimming and J lost 0 bases, with 15 bases between them. CDR3 residues: CAFMNGALNTEAFF. In nucleotides, the CDR3 is TGTGCCTTTATGAACGGGGCATTGAACACTGAAGCTTTCTTT.

V is TRBV29-1 and J is TRBJ2-3; D ambiguous. Germline CDR1 is SQVTM and CDR2 is ANQGSEA. The CDR3 contains 15 residues. Trimming pared 5 bases from V and 0 bases from J, leaving 15 bases between. This chain's CDR3 is CSVSIPDPSTDTQYF. The CDR3 DNA follows: TGCAGCGTTTCCATTCCTGATCCTAGCACAGATACGCAGTATTTT.

The rearrangement links TRBV7-8 to TRBJ2-7; D is uncertain. The germline V gene encodes CDR1 SGHVS and CDR2 FQNEAQ. The CDR3 extends over 13 amino acids. V lost 5 bases and J 6 bases, leaving 14 bases between the germline ends. CDR3 DNA: TGTGCCAGCAGCGCGGACGAAGGCTCCGAGCAGTACTTC. Amino acid sequence: CASSADEGSEQYF.

This clonotype came up once. V and J are TRBV3-1 and TRBJ2-6; no clear D gene. The germline V gene has CDR1 LGHDT and CDR2 YNNKEL (reference sequence). The V and J ends lost 7 bases and 4 bases respectively, with 14 bases between them. This CDR3 has 15 residues. The CDR3 DNA reads TGTGCCAGCAATCAGCGAACCTCCGGGGCCAACGTCCTGACTTTC. Residues: CASNQRTSGANVLTF.

J is TRBJ1-3 and V is TRBV14; TRBD1 is a possible D gene (6 bases). Trimming left V 4 bases short and J 4 bases short, with 14 bases between. The CDR3 runs 15 residues. Germline V CDR1 and CDR2: SGHDN, FVKESK. The CDR3 region has the DNA TGTGCCAGCAGCCCGTTCCAAGGGGGAGGAAACACCATATATTTT. Amino acids: CASSPFQGGGNTIYF.

This CDR3 reads CASSPLTSNEQYF. The DNA for the CDR3 is TGTGCCAGCAGCCCTCTCACAAGCAACGAGCAGTACTTC. The V and J genes are TRBV9 and TRBJ2-7; D is ambiguous. CDR3 length equals 13 residues. V was pared by 4 bases and J by 5 bases, with 13 bases between. Per the germline V gene, CDR1 is SGDLS and CDR2 is YYNGEE.

The rearrangement joins TRBV2 to TRBJ1-1; D not certain. The V end lost 7 bases, the J end lost 7 bases, and 13 bases lay between the germline ends. The CDR3 sequence is 12 residues long. The V gene's germline CDR1 is SNHLY and CDR2 FYNNEI. Here the CDR3 reads CASIDGPHEAFF. The CDR3 DNA follows: TGTGCCAGCATAGACGGGCCCCATGAAGCTTTCTTT. Complete variable domain (other parts from reference TRBV2 and TRBJ1-1): EPEVTQTPSHQVTQMGQEVILRCVPISNHLYFYWYRQILGQKVEFLVSFYNNEISEKSEIFDDQFSVERPDGSNFTLKIRSTKLEDSAMYFCASIDGPHEAFFGQGTRLTVV.

The chain employs TRBV24-1 and TRBJ2-5; 10 bases agree with TRBD1. Germline CDR1 is KGHDR and CDR2 is SFDVKD. The CDR3 spans 16 residues. The trim removed 4 bases at V and 3 bases at J, leaving 7 bases unmatched. CDR3 loop: CATSEYRTGGKETQYF. Here the CDR3 DNA reads TGTGCCACCAGTGAATACCGGACAGGGGGTAAAGAGACCCAGTACTTC.

The J gene is TRBJ2-1, the V gene TRBV30; TRBD2 aligns across 9 bases. Trimming took 5 bases from V and 9 from J; bases not matched to a gene: 8. Germline lookup yields CDR1 GTSNPN and CDR2 SVGIG (reference sequence). This CDR3 contains 13 residues. The CDR3 DNA is TGTGCCTGGGGCTGGCGGGAGGGCAGTGAGCAGTTCTTC. This gives the protein CAWGWREGSEQFF.

This chain joins TRBV24-1 and TRBJ1-2; D unclear. The germline V gene has CDR1 KGHDR and CDR2 SFDVKD. Trimming took 4 bases from V and 5 from J, leaving 10 bases between them. The CDR3 runs to 13 residues. CDR3: CATSDATTYGYTF. In DNA, the CDR3 is TGTGCCACCAGTGACGCGACAACGTATGGCTACACCTTC.

The CDR3 bases are TGTGCCAGCAGCCAAGATACGAGGGGGGATGAGCAGTTCTTC. Its translation is CASSQDTRGDEQFF. The chain uses TRBV3-1 and TRBJ2-1; TRBD1 or TRBD2 may be the D gene (6 bases each). This CDR3 has 14 amino acids. Trimming took off 0 bases at V and 8 bases at J, with 11 bases between the two ends. Per the germline V gene, CDR1 is LGHDT and CDR2 is YNNKEL (reference sequence).

V usage is TRBV3-1 and J usage is TRBJ1-3; D remains unclear. V was clipped by 2 bases and J by 8 bases, with 4 bases between them. Germline CDR1 is LGHDT and CDR2 is YNNKEL (reference sequence). The CDR3 covers 11 residues. The CDR3 sequence: CASSQRDTIYF. CDR3 DNA: TGTGCCAGCAGCCAACGGGACACCATATATTTT.

The chain carries TRBV29-1 and TRBJ1-2; the D gene is possibly TRBD1 (5 bases). Trimming shortened V by 7 bases and J by 5 bases, and 14 bases separated the two germline ends. This CDR3 is 12 amino acids long. CDR1 is SQVTM, CDR2 ANQGSEA, per germline. Written as DNA, the CDR3 is TGCAGCGCCGTGACACAGGTGTATGGCTACACCTTC. This codes for CSAVTQVYGYTF. The full variable domain, rest sourced from reference TRBV29-1 and TRBJ1-2, is SAVISQKPSRDICQRGTSLTIQCQVDSQVTMMFWYRQQPGQSLTLIATANQGSEATYESGFVIDKFPISRPNLTFSTLTVSNMSPEDSSIYLCSAVTQVYGYTFGSGTRLTVV.

This chain joins TRBV6-6 and TRBJ1-2, with unresolved D. Germline V gives CDR1 MNHNY, CDR2 SVGAGI (reference sequence). This CDR3 comprises 11 residues. The V end lost 5 bases, the J end lost 6 bases, and 7 bases lay between the germline ends. DNA of the CDR3: TGTGCCAGCAGTGGTGTGGATGGCTACACCTTC. It codes for CASSGVDGYTF.